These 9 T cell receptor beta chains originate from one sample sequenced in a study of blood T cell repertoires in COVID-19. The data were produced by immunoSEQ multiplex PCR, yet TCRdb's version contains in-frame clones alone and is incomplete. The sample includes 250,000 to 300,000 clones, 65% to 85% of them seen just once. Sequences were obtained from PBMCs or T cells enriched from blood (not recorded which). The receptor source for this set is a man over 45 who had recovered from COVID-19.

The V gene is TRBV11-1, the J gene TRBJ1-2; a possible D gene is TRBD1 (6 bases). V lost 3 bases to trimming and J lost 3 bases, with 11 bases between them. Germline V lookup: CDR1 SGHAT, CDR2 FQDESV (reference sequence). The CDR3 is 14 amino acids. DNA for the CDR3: TGTGCCAGCAGCTTTACAGGGCTGGACTATGGCTACACCTTC. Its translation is CASSFTGLDYGYTF. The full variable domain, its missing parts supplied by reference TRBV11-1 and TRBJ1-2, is EAEVAQSPRYKITEKSQAVAFWCDPISGHATLYWYRQILGQGPELLVQFQDESVVDDSQLPKDRFSAERLKGVDSTLKIQPAELGDSAMYLCASSFTGLDYGYTFGSGTRLTVV.

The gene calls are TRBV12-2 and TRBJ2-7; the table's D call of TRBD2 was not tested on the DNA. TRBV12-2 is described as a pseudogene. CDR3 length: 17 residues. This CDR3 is CASRLVKEREISYEQYF. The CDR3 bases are TGTGCAAGTCGCTTAGTTAAGGAGCGGGAGATCTCCTACGAGCAGTACTTC.

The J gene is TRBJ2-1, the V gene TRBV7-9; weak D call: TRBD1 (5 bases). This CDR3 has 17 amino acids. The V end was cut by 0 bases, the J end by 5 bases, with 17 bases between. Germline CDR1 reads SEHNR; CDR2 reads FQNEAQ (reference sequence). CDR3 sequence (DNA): TGTGCCAGCAGCTTAGCGCTCGGGCAGGGAAGGGACAATGAGCAGTTCTTC. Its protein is CASSLALGQGRDNEQFF.

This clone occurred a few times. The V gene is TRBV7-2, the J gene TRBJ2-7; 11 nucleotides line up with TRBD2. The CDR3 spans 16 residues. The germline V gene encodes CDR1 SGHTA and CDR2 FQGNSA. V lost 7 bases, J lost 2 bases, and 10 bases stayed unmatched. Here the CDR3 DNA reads TGTGCCAGCAAACGGGTTAGCGGGGGGGCCGCCTACGAGCAGTACTTC. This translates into CASKRVSGGAAYEQYF. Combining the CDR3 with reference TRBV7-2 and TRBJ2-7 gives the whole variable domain GAGVSQSPSNKVTEKGKDVELRCDPISGHTALYWYRQSLGQGLEFLIYFQGNSAPDKSGLPSDRFSAERTGGSVSTLTIQRTQQEDSAVYLCASKRVSGGAAYEQYFGPGTRLTVT.

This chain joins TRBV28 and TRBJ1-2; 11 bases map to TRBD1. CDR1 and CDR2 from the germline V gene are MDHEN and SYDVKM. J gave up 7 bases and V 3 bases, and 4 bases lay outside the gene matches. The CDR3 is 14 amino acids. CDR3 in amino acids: CASSFGTGGVGYTF. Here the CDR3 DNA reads TGTGCCAGCAGTTTCGGGACAGGGGGGGTTGGCTACACCTTC.

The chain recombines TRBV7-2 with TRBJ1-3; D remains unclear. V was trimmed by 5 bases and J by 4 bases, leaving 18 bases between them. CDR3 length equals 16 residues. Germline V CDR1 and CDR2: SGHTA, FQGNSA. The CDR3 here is CASSELGGHGGNTIYF. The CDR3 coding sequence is TGTGCCAGCAGCGAGCTTGGAGGCCACGGGGGAAACACCATATATTTT.

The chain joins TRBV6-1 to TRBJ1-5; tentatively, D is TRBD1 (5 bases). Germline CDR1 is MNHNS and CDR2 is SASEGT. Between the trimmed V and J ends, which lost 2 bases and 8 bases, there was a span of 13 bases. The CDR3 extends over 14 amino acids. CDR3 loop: CASSELTVSEPQHF. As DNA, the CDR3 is TGTGCCAGCAGTGAATTGACAGTCAGTGAGCCCCAGCATTTT.

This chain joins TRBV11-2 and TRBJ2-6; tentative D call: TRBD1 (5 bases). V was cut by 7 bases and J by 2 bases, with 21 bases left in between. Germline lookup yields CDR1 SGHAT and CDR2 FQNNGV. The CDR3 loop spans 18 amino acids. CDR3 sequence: CASITRSKRGPGANVLTF. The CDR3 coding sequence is TGTGCCAGCATCACGCGGTCCAAAAGGGGCCCTGGGGCCAACGTCCTGACTTTC. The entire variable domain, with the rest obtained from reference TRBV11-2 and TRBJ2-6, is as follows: EAGVAQSPRYKIIEKRQSVAFWCNPISGHATLYWYQQILGQGPKLLIQFQNNGVVDDSQLPKDRFSAERLKGVDSTLKIQPAKLEDSAVYLCASITRSKRGPGANVLTFGAGSRLTVL.

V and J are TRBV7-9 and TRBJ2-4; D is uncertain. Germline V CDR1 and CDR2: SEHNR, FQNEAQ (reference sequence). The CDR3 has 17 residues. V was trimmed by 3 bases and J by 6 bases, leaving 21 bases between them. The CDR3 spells CASSFDTAVVRRNIQYF. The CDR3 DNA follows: TGTGCCAGCAGCTTCGATACCGCTGTGGTGCGTAGAAACATTCAGTACTTC.